This TCR beta chain stems from a study of shared clonotypes between healthy human individuals. Clones were read by immunoSEQ multiplex PCR, and TCRdb kept only the in-frame ones, dropping some. The table records around 1,100,000 clones, roughly 80% of them present only once. This clone has at least ten counts. This clonotype was obtained from a man aged 18 to 29 in good health. Some clones in this sample may be carry-over from other donors' samples. Sequences were obtained from memory CD4+ T cells from PBMCs. Sample subset: CD45RA-negative fraction.

The CDR3 nucleotides are TGCGCCAGCAGCTTGGACCGGGGAGAGGACACCATATATTTT. Amino acid sequence: CASSLDRGEDTIYF. The V call is TRBV5-1, the J call TRBJ1-3; no clear D gene. The CDR3 is 14 residues long. Germline CDR1 is SGHRS and CDR2 is YFSETQ. V shed 0 bases and J shed 8 bases, with 12 bases lying between them.